The TCR beta chain described here comes from a study of metastatic and nonmetastatic thyroid tumors. Overall study: Repertoires from blood and tumor or nodule tissue of malignant and benign thyroid patients were compared. Findings and limits, study-wide: The study reportedly found significantly higher TCR beta diversity in malignant thyroid tumors than benign nodules, in blood and tumor.

Authors' processing steps: CDR3 differences across clinicopathological groups were used to build a distant-metastasis classifier for papillary thyroid cancer. TCRdb reprocessed the PCR reads using MiXCR. The V and J calls here are based on TCRdb, not the publication. The sample records 22,000 or so clones, 36% being singletons. Germline loops: CDR1 MNHEY, CDR2 SVGEGT. Trimming cost V 7 bases and J 5 bases, with 17 bases left between them. The CDR3 has 14 amino acids. By proportion, this clone is medium-sized. Its antigen is not known. Ahead of thyroid surgery, no patient had received treatment of any kind.

The sequence was collected from a male donor with papillary thyroid cancer or a benign thyroid nodule (not recorded which). Some clones in this sample may be carry-over from other donors' samples. This rearrangement joins TRBV6-2 or TRBV6-3 to TRBJ2-5; possible D gene TRBD1, 5 bases. The specimen was blood. Here the CDR3 DNA reads TGTGCCAGCAACCGTTGGCAGGGTGACGAGACCCAGTACTTC. Translated: CASNRWQGDETQYF.